Detailed here is one TCR beta chain. The data are from a study of cytomegalovirus exposure and HLA in healthy donors. The PCR employed 60 Vbeta primers together with 13 Jbeta primers. Clones were read by immunoSEQ multiplex PCR, and TCRdb kept only the in-frame ones, dropping some. The sample carries tens of thousands of clones, roughly 72% recorded once. The CDR3 has 14 residues. CDR1 SNHLY and CDR2 FYNNEI come from the germline V gene. The J segment lost 6 bases and the V segment lost 6 bases, leaving 6 bases of the junction unmatched. The rearrangement uses TRBV2 and TRBJ2-1; 9 positions match TRBD2. This receptor was identified in a woman in her fifties or sixties in good health and CMV-seropositive. Sequenced: PBMCs. DNA for the CDR3: TGTGCCAGCAGACGGCTAGCGGGACGCAATGAGCAGTTCTTC. Its translation is CASRRLAGRNEQFF.